The T cell receptor beta chain under discussion was sequenced for a study of CD8+ T cells in alopecia areata. Findings and caveats of the study: Greater clonality was observed in lesional scalp samples, especially alopecia totalis/universalis, versus normal scalp. Patients displayed less clarity in TCR sharing than mice, a finding possibly related to HLA. Scalp samples also contribute reads from the resident alphabeta T cells found in normal skin.

This clone appeared a few times. Its antigen is unknown. Isolated RNA was reverse transcribed into cDNA used as the sequencing template. Only in-frame clones appear in the TCRdb table, and some are missing; sequencing was by immunoSEQ multiplex PCR. The data contain approximately 150,000 clones, 50% to 60% of them singletons. Cell sorting was applied to PBMCs, and CD4+ and CD8+ T cells were collected. The TCR comes from a human donor in good health. Sequences were obtained from CD4+ T cells sorted from blood.

CDR3 DNA: TGTGCCAGCAGCCCCGGGGGAGAGACCCAGTACTTC. Its protein is CASSPGGETQYF. The chain joins TRBV14 to TRBJ2-5, with a weak D call TRBD2 (6 bases). The CDR3 contains 12 residues. CDR1 and CDR2 (germline): SGHDN, FVKESK. V lost 4 bases to trimming and J lost 4 bases, with 7 bases between them.